Listed here are 5 T cell receptor beta chains from one sample, sequenced in a study of lymphopenia after photon versus proton radiotherapy. Profiled with immunoSEQ multiplex PCR; TCRdb holds only in-frame clones, not every one. The sample has 35,000 to 45,000 clones; about 85% are singletons. The specimen comprised peripheral blood, sampled from a patient treated with proton-based radiotherapy. These TCRs come from a woman in her 70s with pancreatic cancer.

V is TRBV28 and J is TRBJ2-7; a weak D match, TRBD2 (5 bases). The length of the CDR3 is 14 residues. Trimming took 4 bases from V and 2 from J, leaving 12 bases between them. Germline values: CDR1 MDHEN, CDR2 SYDVKM. The CDR3 coding sequence is TGTGCCAGCAGTTCCCGGACTTATCCCTACGAGCAGTACTTC. This gives the protein CASSSRTYPYEQYF.

V gene TRBV10-2 combines with J gene TRBJ2-5; 8 bases line up with TRBD2. With V trimmed by 3 bases and J by 4 bases, 7 bases remained unmatched. CDR3 length: 15 residues. CDR1 is WSHSY, CDR2 SAAADI, per germline. The CDR3 sequence is CASSDRAGGSETQYF. The DNA of the CDR3 is TGCGCCAGCAGTGACCGGGCGGGAGGTTCAGAGACCCAGTACTTC.

The rearrangement uses TRBV18 and TRBJ1-3, with a possible D match to TRBD1 (6 bases). There are 14 residues in the CDR3. Trimming removed 3 bases from V and 4 bases from J, with 10 bases in between. Germline V gives CDR1 KGHSH, CDR2 LQKENI. In DNA, the CDR3 is TGTGCCAGCTCACCGGGTACAGGGGGAAACACCATATATTTT. Its protein is CASSPGTGGNTIYF. The full variable domain, with the rest looked up from reference TRBV18 and TRBJ1-3, is NAGVMQNPRHLVRRRGQEARLRCSPMKGHSHVYWYRQLPEEGLKFMVYLQKENIIDESGMPKERFSAEFPKEGPSILRIQQVVRGDSAAYFCASSPGTGGNTIYFGEGSWLTVV.

Concerning this clone: The junction and the germline gene differ at one end; a read error may be behind it. This rearrangement joins TRBV4-1 to TRBJ2-2; 14 bases fit TRBD2. The germline gives CDR1 MGHRA, CDR2 YSYEKL. This CDR3 comprises 19 residues. In DNA, the CDR3 is TGCGCCAGCAGCCAAGATAGGACTAGCGGGAGGACGGAACACCGGGGAGCTGTTTTT. This encodes CASSQDRTSGRTEHRGAVF.

The chain joins TRBV10-3 to TRBJ2-3; either TRBD1 or TRBD2 may supply D (5 bases each). The CDR3 sequence is 14 residues long. Per germline, CDR1 ENHRY and CDR2 SYGVKD. V was clipped by 8 bases and J by 5 bases, with 17 bases between them. CDR3 residues: CAIGDPTNKDTQYF. In DNA form, the CDR3 reads TGTGCCATCGGGGACCCGACTAACAAAGATACGCAGTATTTT.